Presented here are 22 T cell receptor beta chains from one specimen sequenced in a study of T cells expressing NK-cell markers. One entry per CDR3 protein, without DNA, is what TCRdb gives after re-calling the 5' RACE reads. Reported are about 540,000 distinct CDR3 sequences; the ten largest clones contain less than 4.5%. Input material: blood T cells: a sorted CD56 or NKG2C T cell subset, CD4+ or CD8+ T cells, or bulk PBMC T cells (not recorded which). The origin of the receptors is a young man in good health.

The CDR3: CASSQDPGRTTNEKLFF. The chain joins TRBV3-1 to TRBJ1-4; no DNA is available, so the TRBD1 call from TCRdb remains unchecked. The CDR3 is 17 amino acids. Germline CDR1 LGHDT, CDR2 YNNKEL (reference sequence).

The chain links TRBV20-1 to TRBJ2-5; lacking DNA, the TRBD2 call made by TCRdb goes unchecked. There are 16 residues in the CDR3. The germline CDR1 and CDR2 sequences are DFQATT and SNEGSKA (reference sequence). CDR3: CSASGTSYERGETQYF.

The V and J genes are TRBV20-1 and TRBJ2-1; absent DNA, TCRdb's TRBD1 call cannot be checked. CDR1 is DFQATT, CDR2 SNEGSKA, per germline (reference sequence). This CDR3 region has 13 residues. This CDR3 reads CSARGTDIHEQFF.

The genes are TRBV20-1 and TRBJ2-7; as DNA is missing, the TRBD1 call by TCRdb cannot be tested. The CDR3 length is 15 residues. Per the germline V gene, CDR1 is DFQATT and CDR2 is SNEGSKA (reference sequence). The CDR3 loop reads CSVSPPGQGSSEQYF.

The rearrangement joins TRBV3-1 to TRBJ2-3; the TCRdb call, TRBD1, lacks DNA for checking. The germline CDR1 and CDR2 sequences are LGHDT and YNNKEL (reference sequence). The CDR3 has 16 residues. CDR3 loop: CASRQGGPRVGGTQYF.

The chain couples TRBV25-1 to TRBJ2-6; TCRdb's D call, TRBD1, is unchecked because there is no DNA. Per germline, CDR1 MGHDK and CDR2 SYGVNS. This CDR3 spans 19 amino acids. The CDR3: CASSGPTRGRATGANVLTF. Filled out from reference TRBV25-1 and TRBJ2-6, the complete variable domain reads EADIYQTPRYLVIGTGKKITLECSQTMGHDKMYWYQQDPGMELHLIHYSYGVNSTEKGDLSSESTVSRIRTEHFPLTLESARPSHTSQYLCASSGPTRGRATGANVLTFGAGSRLTVL.

The J gene is TRBJ1-1, the V gene TRBV9; absent DNA, TCRdb's TRBD1 call cannot be checked. Germline CDR1 is SGDLS and CDR2 is YYNGEE. The CDR3 covers 15 residues. This CDR3 is CASSVGQGESGEAFF.

The CDR3 reads CASSLAQLQETQYF. The rearrangement joins TRBV5-1 to TRBJ2-5. The germline gives CDR1 SGHRS, CDR2 YFSETQ. This CDR3 spans 14 amino acids.

This CDR3 reads CASSPPGIYNEQFF. The genes are TRBV6-1 and TRBJ2-1; TCRdb lists TRBD1, though no DNA is available to test this call. This CDR3 region has 14 residues. CDR1 is MNHNS, CDR2 SASEGT, per germline.

The chain joins TRBV13 to TRBJ2-2; with no DNA, the TCRdb D assignment of TRBD2 cannot be verified. The CDR3 has 17 amino acids. Germline V gene sequence: CDR1 PRHDT, CDR2 FYEKMQ (reference sequence). The CDR3 spells CASSEGGVAGVTGELFF.

This chain links TRBV6-1 with TRBJ2-5; with no DNA, the TCRdb D assignment of TRBD1 cannot be verified. Germline V CDR1 and CDR2: MNHNS, SASEGT. This CDR3 is built from 16 residues. The CDR3 loop is CASSEEPGQGRETQYF.

This rearrangement joins TRBV4-1 to TRBJ1-4. This CDR3 comprises 13 residues. From germline, CDR1 is MGHRA and CDR2 YSYEKL. CDR3 sequence: CASSRAFTEKLFF.

This chain uses TRBV28 with TRBJ2-1; TCRdb's D call, TRBD2, is unchecked because there is no DNA. This CDR3 is 18 amino acids long. CDR1 and CDR2 from the germline V gene are MDHEN and SYDVKM. This chain's CDR3 is CASSPLKLGGVSYNEQFF.

CDR3 in amino acids: CASSLEGQGTNTEAFF. The J gene is TRBJ1-1, the V gene TRBV7-8; the TCRdb call, TRBD1, lacks DNA for checking. Germline V gives CDR1 SGHVS, CDR2 FQNEAQ. This CDR3 comprises 16 residues.

V usage is TRBV7-9 and J usage is TRBJ1-1. Looked up from germline, CDR1 is SEHNR and CDR2 is FQNEAQ (reference sequence). This CDR3 has 17 residues. CDR3 region: CASSPSQGPTVYSEAFF.

The chain is built from TRBV12-3 or TRBV12-4 and TRBJ2-6; TCRdb outputs TRBD2, but without DNA this stays unchecked. The length of the CDR3 is 16 residues. CDR3 residues: CASSLLASTGANVLTF.

The chain joins TRBV7-9 to TRBJ2-7. Germline V gene sequence: CDR1 SEHNR, CDR2 FQNEAQ (reference sequence). The CDR3 totals 13 residues. The CDR3 sequence is CASVPSASYEQYF.

This rearrangement joins TRBV12-3 or TRBV12-4 to TRBJ2-3; no DNA is available, so the TRBD1 call from TCRdb remains unchecked. There are 14 residues in the CDR3. Here the CDR3 reads CASRIGADTDTQYF.

This sequence joins TRBV5-1 and TRBJ1-6. Germline-derived CDR1 and CDR2 are SGHRS and YFSETQ. The CDR3 is 15 residues long. The CDR3 spells CASSLAQGRNSPLHF.

The chain carries TRBV10-3 and TRBJ2-1; the TRBD1 assignment by TCRdb is unverifiable without DNA. The CDR3 covers 14 residues. CDR1 is ENHRY, CDR2 SYGVKD, per germline. The CDR3 sequence is CAISEGDNYNEQFF.

This sequence joins TRBV6-5 and TRBJ2-2. Germline-derived CDR1 and CDR2 are MNHEY and SVGAGI. CDR3 length: 13 residues. The CDR3 sequence is CASSPKRRGELFF.

The CDR3 loop reads CATSRDMRLAGDTQYF. The V gene is TRBV15, the J gene TRBJ2-3. Looked up from germline, CDR1 is LNHNV and CDR2 is YYDKDF (reference sequence). CDR3 length equals 16 residues.